This TCR beta chain is from a study of T cells in narcolepsy listed by TCRdb under 2018. Study-wide context: The study enrolled patients with narcolepsy type 1 or type 2 (NT1, NT2) together with healthy control donors. The study used TCR Vbeta sequencing to track clonotypes in blood and CSF while looking for autoreactive T cells in narcolepsy patients that target self-antigens of hypocretin neurons (hypocretin, TRIB2).

Reading from cysteine to phenylalanine, the CDR3 counts 15 amino acids. Only CDR3 DNA remains: 45 bases, in frame from the first base. CDR1 and CDR2 are read off the germline V gene as SGHTA and FQGNSA. Cut back by 5 bases and 1 base, the V and J ends lie 13 bases apart. Preparation of the library involved the immunoSEQ multiplex PCR assay. TCRdb carries this immuneACCESS record with in-frame sequences only. Its versions omit some clonotypes, under half of them owing to an unresolved V gene in the studies checked, with the rest unexplained. The sample table holds roughly 25,000 clones, of which around 85% were seen once. The biggest ten clones account for roughly 10% of the sample. Details on this clone: What antigen it recognizes has not been identified. Within one base of it there is no much larger clone, and no base qualities were kept.

Summary of the overall study and its limitations: Some blood memory CD4+ repertoires from patients and controls contained no sequences matching autoreactive T cell clones. According to the report, autoreactive clonotypes were detected serially in the blood of the same patients and of different patients, but not in healthy controls. Numbers of sequenced blood memory CD4+ clonotypes were comparable, averaging approximately 40,000 in patients and 30,000 to 35,000 in controls. In plots comparing CSF and blood CD4+ T cell clonotypes from the same patient, HCRT-specific and TRIB2-specific autoreactive clonotypes were highlighted.

For TCR Vbeta sequencing, memory CD4+ T cells were sorted ex vivo from the peripheral blood of both healthy controls and narcolepsy patients. The source is a human donor in good health. The chain joins TRBV7-2 to TRBJ2-3, and TRBD1 may be the D gene, going by 6 matching bases. Material: memory (CD45RA-) CD4+ T cells from blood. The sample's cell subset or site label, decoded: memory T cells sorted ex vivo from peripheral blood. For the CDR3, the sequence is CASSPRPGGTDTQYF. The nucleotide sequence reads as follows: TGTGCCAGCAGCCCCAGGCCAGGGGGCACAGATACGCAGTATTTT.